This T cell receptor (beta chain) was captured in a study of T-cell memory formation after mild COVID-19. This clonotype was counted only a few times. As yet, its antigen is unknown. Study-level results: Day 15 to 85 contractors were CD4/CD8 balanced; later expanders leaned CD4+. Those CD4+ clones that contracted were mainly in CM and EM (CD8+ ones in EMRA). Second-wave clones that peaked on day 37 lacked confirmed SARS-CoV-2 specificity.

5'RACE primed at constant segments yielded TCR alpha and TCR beta cDNA libraries bearing sample barcodes and UMIs. TCRdb passed the 5' RACE reads through MiXCR, listing each CDR3 protein once. The sample consists of more than 350,000 distinct CDR3 sequences, roughly 21% of them appearing once. This CDR3 region has 15 residues. Germline-derived CDR1 and CDR2 are SGHDT and YYEEEE. Trimming took off 2 bases at V and 0 bases at J, with 11 bases between the two ends. This TCR was sampled from an adult woman who had mild COVID-19 (a few samples of this study predate the infection). Cell type and time point are not known. What was sequenced was PBMCs or a T cell subset sorted from them (not recorded which). V usage is TRBV5-6 and J usage is TRBJ1-2, with TRBD1 as a possible D gene (6 bases). The CDR3 here is CASSFPGGANYGYTF. The CDR3 bases are TGTGCCAGCAGCTTTCCGGGGGGCGCTAACTATGGCTACACCTTC. The variable domain in full, with the rest retrieved from reference TRBV5-6 and TRBJ1-2, is DAGVTQSPTHLIKTRGQQVTLRCSPKSGHDTVSWYQQALGQGPQFIFQYYEEEERQRGNFPDRFSGHQFPNYSSELNVNALLLGDSALYLCASSFPGGANYGYTFGSGTRLTVV.